Following are 10 T cell receptor beta chains from one sample sequenced in a study of technical replicates of blood from a few donors (dated by TCRdb to 2015 to 2018). The library was generated by the immunoSEQ multiplex PCR assay. Here the immuneACCESS table is served through TCRdb, limited to in-frame sequences with V and J called. Missing clones are a known gap in these copies; in checked studies unresolved V genes cover under half, and the rest lacks a known reason. Here the sample has about 100,000 clones; around 95% occur a single time. Over 0.2% of the sample belongs to the ten largest clones. Sequences were obtained from T cells isolated from PBMCs. Receptor source: a human donor in good health.

The CDR3 region is CASSADRVGYGYTF. The CDR3 DNA is TGTGCCAGCAGCGCCGACAGGGTTGGCTATGGCTACACCTTC. The genes are TRBV9 and TRBJ1-2; TRBD1 matches at 7 bases. CDR1 SGDLS and CDR2 YYNGEE come from the germline V gene. Losses at the gene ends were 3 bases for V and 4 bases for J; bases not matched to a gene: 6. This CDR3 spans 14 amino acids.

The chain employs TRBV10-3 and TRBJ2-3; 13 bases are a match to TRBD2. V was clipped by 2 bases and J by 4 bases; unmatched bases: 6. CDR1 is ENHRY and CDR2 is SYGVKD in the germline V gene. This CDR3 contains 17 residues. The CDR3 here is CAISEATSGRGSDTQYF. Here the CDR3 DNA reads TGTGCCATCAGTGAGGCTACTAGCGGGAGGGGCTCAGATACGCAGTATTTT.

This chain links TRBV4-1 with TRBJ2-1; 9 bases are shared with TRBD1. Trimming at V came to 2 bases and at J to 9 bases, leaving 17 bases not matched to a gene. Germline CDR1 MGHRA, CDR2 YSYEKL. The CDR3 extends over 18 amino acids. The CDR3 loop reads CASSQYQQGQGSFSEQFF. CDR3 sequence (DNA): TGCGCCAGCAGCCAATATCAGCAAGGACAGGGGAGTTTCTCTGAGCAGTTCTTC.

V usage is TRBV9 and J usage is TRBJ1-1; D is ambiguous. V dropped 4 bases and J dropped 4 bases, with 17 bases sitting between them. The CDR3 loop spans 15 amino acids. Germline CDR1 SGDLS, CDR2 YYNGEE. The CDR3 loop reads CASSPQIGSGTEAFF. CDR3 nucleotides: TGTGCCAGCAGCCCCCAGATAGGTTCGGGCACTGAAGCTTTCTTT.

The J gene is TRBJ2-1, the V gene TRBV2, with 7 bases lining up with TRBD2. The V gene end was trimmed by 4 bases and the J gene end by 5 bases; junction bases not matched to a gene: 11. The CDR3 consists of 16 residues. Germline values: CDR1 SNHLY, CDR2 FYNNEI. The CDR3 DNA sequence: TGTGCCAGCAGTGTGTCCCTAGCGGCCTTCGACAATGAGCAGTTCTTC. Its translation is CASSVSLAAFDNEQFF.

The chain couples TRBV19 to TRBJ2-7; 8 nucleotides align to TRBD1. Germline assignment: CDR1 LNHDA and CDR2 SQIVND (reference sequence). Trimming removed 3 bases from V and 4 bases from J; junction bases left unmatched: 8. The CDR3 consists of 15 residues. The CDR3 DNA reads as TGTGCCAGTAGTATCTCCGGGACAGGCGCTTACGAGCAGTACTTC. Residues: CASSISGTGAYEQYF.

J is TRBJ1-5 and V is TRBV7-8; D is possibly TRBD1 (5 bases). The germline V and J ends were trimmed by 5 bases and 7 bases, with 15 bases remaining between them. This CDR3 region has 14 residues. CDR1 and CDR2 from the germline V gene are SGHVS and FQNEAQ. CDR3 region: CASSPGGGRQPQHF. The CDR3 DNA sequence: TGTGCCAGCAGCCCCGGGGGGGGAAGGCAGCCCCAGCATTTT.

This chain connects TRBV4-2 to TRBJ2-7; possible D gene TRBD2, 7 bases. Trimming cost V 0 bases and J 0 bases, with 21 bases left between them. CDR1 and CDR2 (germline): LGHNA, YNFKEQ. This CDR3 spans 19 amino acids. The chain's CDR3 is CASSQDTARGPFISYEQYF. The CDR3 DNA reads as TGTGCCAGCAGCCAAGATACGGCGCGGGGGCCATTTATCTCCTACGAGCAGTACTTC.

This chain links TRBV18 with TRBJ1-5; D unresolved. The CDR3 contains 18 residues. Germline CDR1 is KGHSH and CDR2 is LQKENI. V was trimmed by 7 bases and J by 9 bases, leaving 31 bases between them. The CDR3 region is CASFKAAPVFGFRTPQHF. The CDR3 DNA sequence: TGTGCCAGCTTTAAGGCAGCGCCGGTTTTCGGGTTCCGTACGCCCCAGCATTTT. Filled out from reference TRBV18 and TRBJ1-5, the complete variable domain reads NAGVMQNPRHLVRRRGQEARLRCSPMKGHSHVYWYRQLPEEGLKFMVYLQKENIIDESGMPKERFSAEFPKEGPSILRIQQVVRGDSAAYFCASFKAAPVFGFRTPQHFGDGTRLSIL.

V gene TRBV6-1 combines with J gene TRBJ1-2; 7 bases agree with TRBD1. Germline CDR1 is MNHNS and CDR2 is SASEGT. The CDR3 totals 15 residues. Losses at the gene ends were 2 bases for V and 2 bases for J; bases not matched to a gene: 5. The CDR3 region has the DNA TGTGCCAGCAGTGAATGGATGGGACAGAACTATGGCTACACCTTC. Protein sequence: CASSEWMGQNYGYTF.